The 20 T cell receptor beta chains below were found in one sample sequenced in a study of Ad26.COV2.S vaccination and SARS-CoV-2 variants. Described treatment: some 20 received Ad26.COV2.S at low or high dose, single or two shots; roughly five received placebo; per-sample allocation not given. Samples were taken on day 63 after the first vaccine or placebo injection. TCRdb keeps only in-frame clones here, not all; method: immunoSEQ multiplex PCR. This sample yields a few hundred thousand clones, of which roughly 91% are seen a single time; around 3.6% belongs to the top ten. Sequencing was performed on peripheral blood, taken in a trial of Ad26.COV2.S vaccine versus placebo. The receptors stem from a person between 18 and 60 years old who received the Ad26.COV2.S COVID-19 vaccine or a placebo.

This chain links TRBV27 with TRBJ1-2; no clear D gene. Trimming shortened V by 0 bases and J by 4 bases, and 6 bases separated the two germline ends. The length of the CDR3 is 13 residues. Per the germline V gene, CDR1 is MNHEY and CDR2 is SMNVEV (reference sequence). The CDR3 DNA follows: TGTGCCAGCAGTTTATCACAGTCCTATGGCTACACCTTC. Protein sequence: CASSLSQSYGYTF.

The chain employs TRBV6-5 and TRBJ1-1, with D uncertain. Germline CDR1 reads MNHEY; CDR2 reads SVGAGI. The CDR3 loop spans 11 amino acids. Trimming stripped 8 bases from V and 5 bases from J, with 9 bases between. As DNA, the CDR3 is TGTGCCAGCGTGGGGATGACTGAAGCTTTCTTT. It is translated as CASVGMTEAFF.

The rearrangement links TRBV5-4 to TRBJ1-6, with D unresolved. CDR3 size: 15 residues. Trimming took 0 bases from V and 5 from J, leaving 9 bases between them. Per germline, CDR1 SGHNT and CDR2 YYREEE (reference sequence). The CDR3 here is CASSLAGVNNSPLHF. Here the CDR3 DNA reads TGTGCCAGCAGCTTGGCCGGGGTAAATAATTCACCCCTCCACTTT.

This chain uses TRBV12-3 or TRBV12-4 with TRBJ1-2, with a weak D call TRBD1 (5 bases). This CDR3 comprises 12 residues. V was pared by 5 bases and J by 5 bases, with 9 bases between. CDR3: CASSADSYGYTF. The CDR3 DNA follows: TGTGCCAGCAGTGCCGACAGTTATGGCTACACCTTC.

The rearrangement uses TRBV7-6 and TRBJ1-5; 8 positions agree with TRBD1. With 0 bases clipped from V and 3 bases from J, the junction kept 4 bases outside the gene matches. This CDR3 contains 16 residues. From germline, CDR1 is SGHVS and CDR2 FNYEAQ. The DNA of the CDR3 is TGTGCCAGCAGCTTAGCCCCAGGGGGCAACAATCAGCCCCAGCATTTT. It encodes CASSLAPGGNNQPQHF.

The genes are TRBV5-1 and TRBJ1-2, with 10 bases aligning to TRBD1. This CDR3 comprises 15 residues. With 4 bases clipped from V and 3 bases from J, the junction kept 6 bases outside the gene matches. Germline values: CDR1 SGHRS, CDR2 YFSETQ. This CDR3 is CASSAGQGVDYGYTF. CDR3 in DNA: TGCGCCAGCAGCGCCGGACAGGGGGTCGACTATGGCTACACCTTC.

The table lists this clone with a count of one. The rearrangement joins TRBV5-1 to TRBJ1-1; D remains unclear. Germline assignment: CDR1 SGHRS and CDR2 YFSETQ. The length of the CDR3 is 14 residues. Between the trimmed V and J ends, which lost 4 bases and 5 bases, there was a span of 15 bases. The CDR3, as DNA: TGCGCCAGCAGCCCGGACTCAATGGGGACTGAAGCTTTCTTT. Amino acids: CASSPDSMGTEAFF.

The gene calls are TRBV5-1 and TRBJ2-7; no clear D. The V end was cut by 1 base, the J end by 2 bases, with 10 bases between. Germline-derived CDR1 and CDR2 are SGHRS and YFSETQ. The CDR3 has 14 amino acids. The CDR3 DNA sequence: TGCGCCAGCAGCTTGTCCTCGAGCACCTACGAGCAGTACTTC. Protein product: CASSLSSSTYEQYF.

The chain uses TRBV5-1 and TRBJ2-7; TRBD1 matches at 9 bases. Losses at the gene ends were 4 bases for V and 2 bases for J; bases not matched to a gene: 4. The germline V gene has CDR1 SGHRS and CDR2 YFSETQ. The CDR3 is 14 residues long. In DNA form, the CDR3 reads TGCGCCAGCAGCGAACAGGGGGCCGCCTACGAGCAGTACTTC. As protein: CASSEQGAAYEQYF.

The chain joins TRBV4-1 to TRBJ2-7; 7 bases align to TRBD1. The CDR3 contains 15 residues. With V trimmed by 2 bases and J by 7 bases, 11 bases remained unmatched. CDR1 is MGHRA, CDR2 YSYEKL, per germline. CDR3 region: CASSQPTGKVWEQYF. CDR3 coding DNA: TGCGCCAGCAGCCAACCGACAGGGAAGGTTTGGGAGCAGTACTTC.

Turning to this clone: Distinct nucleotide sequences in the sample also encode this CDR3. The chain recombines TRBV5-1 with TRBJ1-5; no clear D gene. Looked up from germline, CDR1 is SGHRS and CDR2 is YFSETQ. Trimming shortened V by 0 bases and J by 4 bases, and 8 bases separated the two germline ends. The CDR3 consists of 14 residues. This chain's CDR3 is CASSLGPGNQPQHF. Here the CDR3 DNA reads TGCGCCAGCAGCTTGGGGCCAGGAAATCAGCCCCAGCATTTT.

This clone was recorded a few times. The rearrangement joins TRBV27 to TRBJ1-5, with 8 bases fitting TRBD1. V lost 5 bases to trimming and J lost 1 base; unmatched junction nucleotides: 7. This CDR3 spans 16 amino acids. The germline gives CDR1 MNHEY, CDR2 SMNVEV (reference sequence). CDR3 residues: CASSTITGGSNQPQHF. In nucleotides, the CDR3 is TGTGCCAGCAGTACGATAACAGGGGGAAGCAATCAGCCCCAGCATTTT.

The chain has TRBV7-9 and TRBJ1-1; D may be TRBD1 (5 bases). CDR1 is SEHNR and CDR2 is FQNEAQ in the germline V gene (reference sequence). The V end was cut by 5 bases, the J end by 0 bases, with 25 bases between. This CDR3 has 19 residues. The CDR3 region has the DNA TGTGCCAGCAGCGGACGAAAACCGGGGACCGCCGATATGAACACTGAAGCTTTCTTT. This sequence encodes CASSGRKPGTADMNTEAFF.

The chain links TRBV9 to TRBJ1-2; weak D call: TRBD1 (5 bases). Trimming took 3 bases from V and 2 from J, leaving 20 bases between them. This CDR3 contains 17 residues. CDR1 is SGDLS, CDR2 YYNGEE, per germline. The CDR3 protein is CASSGPSEGKSNYGYTF. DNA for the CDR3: TGTGCCAGCAGCGGTCCGTCGGAGGGGAAAAGCAACTATGGCTACACCTTC.

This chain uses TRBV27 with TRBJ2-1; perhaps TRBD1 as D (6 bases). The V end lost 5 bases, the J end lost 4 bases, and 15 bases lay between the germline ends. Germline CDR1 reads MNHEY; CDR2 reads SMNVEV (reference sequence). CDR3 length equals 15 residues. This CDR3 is CASSMPLTGYNEQFF. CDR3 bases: TGTGCCAGCAGTATGCCCCTAACAGGGTACAATGAGCAGTTCTTC.

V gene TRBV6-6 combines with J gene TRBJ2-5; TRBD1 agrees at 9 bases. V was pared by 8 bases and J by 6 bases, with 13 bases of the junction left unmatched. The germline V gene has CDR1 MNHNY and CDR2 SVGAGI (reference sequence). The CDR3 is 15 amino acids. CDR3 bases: TGTGCCAGCGGGGACGGACAGGGGAGGTTACAGACCCAGTACTTC. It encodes CASGDGQGRLQTQYF.

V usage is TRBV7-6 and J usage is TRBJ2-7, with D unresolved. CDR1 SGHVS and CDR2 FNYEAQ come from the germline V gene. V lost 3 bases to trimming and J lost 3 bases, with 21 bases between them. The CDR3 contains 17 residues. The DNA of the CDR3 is TGTGCCAGCAGCTTTTTTTTCGGACCCGACACCGGCTACGAGCAGTACTTC. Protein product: CASSFFFGPDTGYEQYF.

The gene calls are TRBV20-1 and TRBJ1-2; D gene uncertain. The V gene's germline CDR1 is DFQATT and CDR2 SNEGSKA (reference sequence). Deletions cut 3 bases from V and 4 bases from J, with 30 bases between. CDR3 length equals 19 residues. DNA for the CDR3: TGCAGTGCTAGTGAACAAAACCGCCTAGGACCACTGATGGGCTATGGCTACACCTTC. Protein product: CSASEQNRLGPLMGYGYTF.

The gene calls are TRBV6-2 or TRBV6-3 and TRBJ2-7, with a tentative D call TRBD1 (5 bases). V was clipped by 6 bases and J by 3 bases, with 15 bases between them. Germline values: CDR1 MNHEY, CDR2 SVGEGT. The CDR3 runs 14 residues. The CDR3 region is CASSQGVGYYEQYF. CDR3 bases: TGTGCCAGCAGCCAAGGGGTCGGCTACTACGAGCAGTACTTC.

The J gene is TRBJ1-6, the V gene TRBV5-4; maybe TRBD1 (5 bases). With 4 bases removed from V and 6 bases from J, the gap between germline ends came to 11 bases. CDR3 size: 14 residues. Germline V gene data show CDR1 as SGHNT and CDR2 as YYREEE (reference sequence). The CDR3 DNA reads TGTGCCAGCAGCCCCAGGGAGGGTAATTCACCCCTCCACTTT. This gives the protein CASSPREGNSPLHF.